This TCR beta chain stems from a study of T-cell memory formation after mild COVID-19. The study's findings and limits: The CD4+ clones that contracted clustered mainly within CM and EM, and the CD8+ clones concentrated in EMRA. Cross-reactive memory appears to have joined, as suggested by some responding clones showing up in pre-infection memory.

On this clonotype itself: Its antigen is unknown. The junction differs from germline at one of its ends, possibly a read error.

5'RACE primed at constant segments yielded TCR alpha and TCR beta cDNA libraries bearing sample barcodes and UMIs. One entry per CDR3 protein results from TCRdb running MiXCR on the 5' RACE reads. The data hold 300,000 to 400,000 distinct CDR3 sequences, with over 13% observed a single time. Sequencing was carried out using PBMCs or a T cell subset sorted from them (not recorded which). The sequence was obtained from a man between 18 and 29 years old who had mild COVID-19 (a few samples of this study predate the infection). Cell type and time point are not known.

In nucleotides, the CDR3 is TGCGCCAGCAGCTTGACCCCACAGGGAAACATTGAAGCTTTCTTT. This encodes CASSLTPQGNIEAFF. The V and J genes are TRBV5-1 and TRBJ1-1; maybe TRBD1 (6 bases). This CDR3 contains 15 residues. CDR1 and CDR2 (germline): SGHRS, YFSETQ.